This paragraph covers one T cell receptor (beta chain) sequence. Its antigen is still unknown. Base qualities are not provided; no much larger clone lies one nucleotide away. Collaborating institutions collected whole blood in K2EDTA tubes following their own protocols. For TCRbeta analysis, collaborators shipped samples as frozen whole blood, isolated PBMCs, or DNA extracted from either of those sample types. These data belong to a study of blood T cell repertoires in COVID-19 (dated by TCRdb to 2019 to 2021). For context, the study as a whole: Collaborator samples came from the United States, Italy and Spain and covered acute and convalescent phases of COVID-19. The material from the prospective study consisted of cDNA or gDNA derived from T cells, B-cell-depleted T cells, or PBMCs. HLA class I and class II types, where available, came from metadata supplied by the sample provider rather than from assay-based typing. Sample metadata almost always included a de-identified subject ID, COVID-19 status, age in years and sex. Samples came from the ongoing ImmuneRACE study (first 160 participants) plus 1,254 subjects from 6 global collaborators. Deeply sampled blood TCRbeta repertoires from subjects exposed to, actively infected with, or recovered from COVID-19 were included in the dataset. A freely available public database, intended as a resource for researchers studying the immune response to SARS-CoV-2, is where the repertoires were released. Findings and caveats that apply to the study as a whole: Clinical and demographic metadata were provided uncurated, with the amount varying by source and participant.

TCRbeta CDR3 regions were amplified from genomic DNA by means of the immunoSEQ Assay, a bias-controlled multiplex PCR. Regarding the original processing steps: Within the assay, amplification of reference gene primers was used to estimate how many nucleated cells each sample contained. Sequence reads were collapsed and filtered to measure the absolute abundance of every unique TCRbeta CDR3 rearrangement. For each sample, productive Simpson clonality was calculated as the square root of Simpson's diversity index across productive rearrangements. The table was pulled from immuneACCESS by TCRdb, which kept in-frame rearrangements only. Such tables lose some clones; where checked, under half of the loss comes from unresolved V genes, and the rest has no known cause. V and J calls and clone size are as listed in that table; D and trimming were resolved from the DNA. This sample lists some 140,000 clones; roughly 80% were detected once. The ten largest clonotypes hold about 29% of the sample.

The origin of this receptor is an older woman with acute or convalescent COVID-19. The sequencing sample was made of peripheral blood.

The sequenced DNA: TGTGCCAGCAGTCGAGGAGGGTCCACAAACACTGAAGCTTTCTTT. This yields the protein CASSRGGSTNTEAFF. Recombination linked TRBV27 to TRBJ1-1; no D gene is confidently identified. CDR1 MNHEY and CDR2 SMNVEV are derived from the germline V gene (reference sequence). The CDR3, cysteine through phenylalanine, is 15 amino acids long. Only CDR3 DNA remains: 45 bases, in frame from the first base. Trimming takes 5 bases from V and 2 bases from J, and the germline ends sit 15 bases apart.